This passage covers 13 T cell receptor beta chains from one sample sequenced in a study of T cells in Graves' hyperthyroidism and ophthalmopathy (dated by TCRdb to 2018 to 2020). The library relied on multiplex PCR. Sequencing instrument: Illumina HiSeq 2000. The TCR beta CDR3 regions were amplified from RNA transcripts. The TCR CDR3 was subjected to a first round of RT-PCR using the HTBI primer set and the Qiagen OneStep RT-PCR kit. The public reads were run again by TCRdb, first through fastp at Q25 and then through MiXCR, and only productive beta chains were kept. Merged by CDR3 protein, the rows form single entries marked with the most common genes and DNA. The sample table records fewer than 600,000 distinct CDR3 sequences; roughly an eighth of these occur just once. Around 17% of the sample is held by the ten biggest clonotypes. The sequencing sample was made of blood. The receptors come from a young woman with Graves' hyperthyroidism.

J is TRBJ2-3 and V is TRBV10-3; D perhaps matches TRBD2 (6 bases). V dropped 2 bases and J dropped 0 bases, with 27 bases sitting between them. The CDR3 length is 21 residues. Germline values: CDR1 ENHRY, CDR2 SYGVKD. This CDR3 reads CAISEPGTLKPEYISTDTQYF. CDR3 nucleotide sequence: TGTGCCATCAGTGAGCCCGGGACTCTGAAGCCAGAGTACATTAGCACAGATACGCAGTATTTT.

The table lists this clonotype with many counts. The gene calls are TRBV7-3 and TRBJ2-3; 7 bases match TRBD1. The V gene end was trimmed by 2 bases and the J gene end by 2 bases; junction bases not matched to a gene: 4. Per the germline V gene, CDR1 is SGHTA and CDR2 is FQGTGA. The CDR3 covers 15 residues. In DNA form, the CDR3 reads TGTGCCAGCAGCTTAGGGGACAGAAACACAGATACGCAGTATTTT. Protein product: CASSLGDRNTDTQYF.

This chain's CDR3 is CSSGKGGDYGYTF. The CDR3 region has the DNA TGCAGCAGTGGAAAAGGGGGTGACTATGGCTACACCTTC. The chain has TRBV29-1 and TRBJ1-2; perhaps TRBD1 as D (6 bases). Trimming took 8 bases from V and 3 from J, leaving 16 bases between them. The germline V gene has CDR1 SQVTM and CDR2 ANQGSEA. The CDR3 loop spans 13 amino acids.

V usage is TRBV29-1 and J usage is TRBJ1-3; 7 nucleotides align to TRBD1. CDR1 is SQVTM, CDR2 ANQGSEA, per germline. This CDR3 has 17 residues. V was clipped by 4 bases and J by 0 bases; unmatched bases: 12. The CDR3 protein is CSVAGQPKSTSGNTIYF. The CDR3 coding sequence is TGCAGCGTTGCGGGACAGCCAAAATCAACCTCTGGAAACACCATATATTTT.

This clonotype was detected only a few times. V is TRBV5-1 and J is TRBJ2-3; TRBD2 agrees at 12 bases. V lost 4 bases, J lost 3 bases, and 6 bases stayed unmatched. There are 16 residues in the CDR3. Per germline, CDR1 SGHRS and CDR2 YFSETQ. CDR3 sequence: CASSPRTSGKTDTQYF. Written as DNA, the CDR3 is TGCGCCAGCAGCCCCCGGACTAGCGGGAAGACAGATACGCAGTATTTT.

This clonotype has at least ten counts. The rearrangement uses TRBV12-3 or TRBV12-4 and TRBJ1-4, with no clear D. The CDR3 is made up of 15 amino acids. Trimming shortened V by 3 bases and J by 0 bases, and 8 bases separated the two germline ends. The CDR3 nucleotides read TGTGCCAGCAGTTTCGGGTTAGCAACTAATGAAAAACTGTTTTTT. It encodes CASSFGLATNEKLFF.

In its sample, this clonotype was seen many times. DNA for the CDR3: TGTGCCAGCAGCCGGGTGGTGAGCTCCTACAATGAGCAGTTCTTC. Protein: CASSRVVSSYNEQFF. This chain joins TRBV7-2 and TRBJ2-1, with D unclear. The CDR3 runs to 15 residues. Germline CDR1 reads SGHTA; CDR2 reads FQGNSA. The V end was cut by 5 bases, the J end by 0 bases, with 11 bases between.

This clonotype was seen more than once but under ten times. J is TRBJ1-6 and V is TRBV20-1; tentative D call: TRBD1 (6 bases). Germline CDR1 is DFQATT and CDR2 is SNEGSKA (reference sequence). V was shortened by 1 base and J by 8 bases, with 12 bases between the two germline ends. The CDR3 length is 14 residues. The CDR3 nucleotides read TGCAGTGCTAGAGGTTCCGGGGGGCATTCACCCCTCCACTTT. Amino acid sequence: CSARGSGGHSPLHF.

This clonotype was counted only a few times. The chain joins TRBV19 to TRBJ2-4, with D perhaps TRBD2 (5 bases). Trimming cost V 7 bases and J 0 bases, with 16 bases left between them. The CDR3 length is 16 residues. Looked up from germline, CDR1 is LNHDA and CDR2 is SQIVND (reference sequence). CDR3 bases: TGTGCCAGTACCCCTGAGGCCGGGGTAGCCAAAAACATTCAGTACTTC. Residues: CASTPEAGVAKNIQYF.

This clonotype was seen a few times. The genes are TRBV20-1 and TRBJ2-1; TRBD2 aligns across 8 bases. J gave up 9 bases and V 6 bases, and 19 bases lay outside the gene matches. CDR3 length equals 16 residues. Germline CDR1 is DFQATT and CDR2 is SNEGSKA (reference sequence). The CDR3 nucleotides read TGCAGTGCCCCGATCGCCCCCCTCGGGGGGGGCGGTGAGCAGTTCTTC. As protein: CSAPIAPLGGGGEQFF.

This clonotype was detected many times. For the CDR3, the DNA is TGTGCCAGCAGTTACTCCCCAGAGACCTACGAGCAGTACTTC. It yields the protein CASSYSPETYEQYF. The chain combines TRBV6-2 or TRBV6-3 with TRBJ2-7; D is undetermined. The CDR3 is 14 amino acids. Per germline, CDR1 MNHEY and CDR2 SVGEGT. Trimming cost V 0 bases and J 2 bases, with 8 bases left between them.

The rearrangement joins TRBV9 to TRBJ1-1; D is ambiguous. Deletions cut 0 bases from V and 5 bases from J, with 11 bases between. This CDR3 has 14 residues. From germline, CDR1 is SGDLS and CDR2 YYNGEE. In DNA, the CDR3 is TGTGCCAGCAGCGTAGGGGAAGGAAGGACTGAAGCTTTCTTT. Translated: CASSVGEGRTEAFF.

This sequence joins TRBV24-1 and TRBJ2-1; TRBD2 aligns across 9 bases. The CDR3 contains 16 residues. The V gene end was trimmed by 4 bases and the J gene end by 2 bases; junction bases not matched to a gene: 5. Germline V CDR1 and CDR2: KGHDR, SFDVKD. The CDR3 reads CATSEGSGRPYNEQFF. The CDR3, as DNA: TGTGCCACCAGTGAGGGGAGCGGGAGGCCCTACAATGAGCAGTTCTTC.